Listed here are 8 T cell receptor beta chains from one sample, sequenced in a study of T-cell memory formation after mild COVID-19. TCRdb processed the 5' RACE reads anew with MiXCR; each CDR3 protein has one entry. The sample includes about 470,000 distinct CDR3 sequences, roughly 18% of them seen just once. Sample: PBMCs or a T cell subset sorted from them (not recorded which). The receptor source for this set is an adult woman who had mild COVID-19 (a few samples of this study predate the infection). Cell type and time point are not known.

This clonotype was found a few times. A junction boundary mismatches the germline segment, possibly from a read error. This chain joins TRBV20-1 and TRBJ2-7, with 15 bases fitting TRBD2. The CDR3 is 13 residues long. Germline CDR1 is DFQATT and CDR2 is SNEGSKA (reference sequence). This CDR3 is CSATGLAGGPGNF. DNA for the CDR3: TGCAGTGCTACTGGACTAGCGGGGGGGCCGGGGAACTTC.

The J gene is TRBJ1-1, the V gene TRBV19; a weak D match, TRBD1 (5 bases). V shed 6 bases and J shed 2 bases, with 19 bases lying between them. The germline V gene encodes CDR1 LNHDA and CDR2 SQIVND (reference sequence). This CDR3 is 16 amino acids long. This CDR3 reads CASRPAWGTSNTEAFF. CDR3 in DNA: TGTGCCAGTAGGCCAGCGTGGGGCACCTCTAACACTGAAGCTTTCTTT.

This clonotype has only a few counts. V and J are TRBV27 and TRBJ1-1, with 7 bases that match TRBD1. The germline gives CDR1 MNHEY, CDR2 SMNVEV (reference sequence). Unmatched junction bases numbered 11, after V lost 2 bases and J lost 5 bases. The CDR3 consists of 16 residues. The CDR3 protein is CASSLREQGSGTEAFF. In nucleotides, the CDR3 is TGTGCCAGCAGTTTAAGGGAACAGGGGTCGGGAACTGAAGCTTTCTTT.

This clonotype was seen at least ten times. The rearrangement joins TRBV9 to TRBJ1-6; 8 nucleotides match TRBD1. V lost 4 bases to trimming and J lost 8 bases; unmatched junction nucleotides: 8. Per the germline V gene, CDR1 is SGDLS and CDR2 is YYNGEE. There are 15 residues in the CDR3. The CDR3: CASSPRQGPDSPLHF. CDR3 sequence (DNA): TGTGCCAGCAGCCCCCGACAGGGGCCCGATTCACCCCTCCACTTT.

The V call is TRBV11-2, the J call TRBJ2-1, with 16 bases that match TRBD2. After removal of 5 bases from V and 12 bases from J, the junction contained 10 bases not matched to a gene. Germline CDR1 reads SGHAT; CDR2 reads FQNNGV. The CDR3 extends over 16 amino acids. CDR3 sequence reads: CASSHPGTSGRGGQFF. Written as DNA, the CDR3 is TGTGCCAGCAGCCACCCCGGGACTAGCGGGAGGGGGGGGCAGTTCTTC.

This clonotype was picked up many times. The chain joins TRBV11-2 to TRBJ2-1; 12 nucleotides align to TRBD1. The CDR3 loop spans 17 amino acids. Germline V gene lookup returns CDR1 SGHAT and CDR2 FQNNGV. The trim removed 5 bases at V and 9 bases at J, leaving 14 bases unmatched. CDR3 in amino acids: CASSRILPGQGAGEQFF. The CDR3 bases are TGTGCCAGCAGCCGAATCCTACCGGGACAGGGGGCTGGTGAGCAGTTCTTC.

This chain uses TRBV7-9 with TRBJ2-5; unclear D gene. Germline V lookup: CDR1 SEHNR, CDR2 FQNEAQ (reference sequence). The ends were cut back, 3 bases at V and 5 bases at J, with 19 bases in the middle. This CDR3 spans 16 amino acids. The CDR3: CASSFGTSTPEETQYF. The CDR3 DNA sequence: TGTGCCAGCAGCTTCGGCACAAGCACCCCAGAGGAGACCCAGTACTTC.

This clonotype was seen a few times. The chain recombines TRBV3-1 with TRBJ2-3; maybe TRBD2 (5 bases). Germline V gene sequence: CDR1 LGHDT, CDR2 YNNKEL (reference sequence). V lost 0 bases to trimming and J lost 4 bases, with 17 bases between them. The CDR3 is 17 residues long. CDR3 region: CASSQEGLVAPPDTQYF. The CDR3 DNA follows: TGTGCCAGCAGCCAAGAAGGTCTAGTAGCGCCACCAGATACGCAGTATTTT.